A selection of T cell receptor beta chains follows, all from one sample in a study of T cell changes during pregnancy in multiple sclerosis. Assay used: immunoSEQ multiplex PCR; TCRdb lists only in-frame clones, some missing. The profile shows about 43,000 clones, almost 90% of them singletons. The sample consisted of peripheral blood, taken in the second trimester of pregnancy. The receptors derive from a female donor in good health, enrolled as a control in a pregnancy study. Both conserved end residues are trimmed from each CDR3. Clone size is given for some rows only: seen once, a few or many times, or a class if the clone is expanded.

TRBV2	medium-sized	TRBJ2-7	ASSEAQYEQY
TRBV5-6	few	TRBJ1-6	ASSLRGWDSPLH
TRBV7-2	.	TRBJ2-5	AIRSGVEETQY
TRBV6-5	.	TRBJ1-6	ASSSGVSYNSPLH
TRBV6-1	.	TRBJ2-1	ASRSGLAGATEQF
TRBV30	.	TRBJ2-3	AWTRGGQATDTQY
TRBV30	.	TRBJ2-5	AWEGQGTETQY
TRBV2	.	TRBJ1-6	ASSDSDSPLH
TRBV2	.	TRBJ1-1	ASSDRENTEAF
TRBV15	.	TRBJ2-1	ATKKGGLDYNEQF
TRBV5-1	once	TRBJ2-3	ASRPRGAGRTDTQY
TRBV7-2	.	TRBJ2-5	ASIPPAGGAAQY
TRBV7-2	.	TRBJ2-4	ASSLGGQGGGIQY
TRBV19	.	TRBJ1-1	ASSTNAGTAAF
TRBV27	once	TRBJ1-1	ASSTGGTEAF
TRBV7-9	.	TRBJ2-4	ASSLTEIQY
TRBV6-5	.	TRBJ2-7	ASSYTDMTNEQY
TRBV7-8	few	TRBJ1-1	ASSSRGGRDTEAF
TRBV29-1	few	TRBJ1-1	SAGNMNTEAF
TRBV30	.	TRBJ1-6	ACRGSSYNSPLH
TRBV5-6	.	TRBJ2-7	ASSFSRQLLRGTYEQY
TRBV30	.	TRBJ1-2	AWGQGRDGGYT
TRBV7-9	.	TRBJ1-2	ASSPPGLYGYT
TRBV9	.	TRBJ2-7	ASSSGREDYEQY
TRBV6-5	.	TRBJ2-3	ASSRDRVRDTQY
TRBV6-5	.	TRBJ1-1	ASRPSSAGQAF
TRBV13	.	TRBJ1-1	ASSLVSGLGTEAF
TRBV5-4	.	TRBJ2-1	ASSSRDWSYNEQF
TRBV5-5	.	TRBJ2-7	ASSLPSEASSYEQY
TRBV29-1	.	TRBJ2-1	SVEASGNNEQF
TRBV5-1	once	TRBJ2-1	ASSPGLAGGSGEQF